This record looks at one T cell receptor (beta chain) sequence and its context. In replicate PCRs of sorted subsets, approximately 200 ng DNA, approximately 30,000 T cell genomes, was used. The method was immunoSEQ multiplex PCR; TCRdb's version includes in-frame clones alone and lacks a portion of them. Of roughly 1,100,000 clones in the sample, around 76% are singletons; the top ten hold 1.4% to 1.5%. The data belong to a study of shared clonotypes between healthy human individuals. V lost 6 bases and J 3 bases, leaving 18 bases between the germline ends. This CDR3 is 15 amino acids long. Per the germline V gene, CDR1 is MNHEY and CDR2 is SVGAGI. Subsets obtained from CD4+ cells comprised CD45RA+ naive and CD45RA-negative memory cells.

The rearrangement joins TRBV6-5 to TRBJ2-7; no reliable D call. Specimen: memory CD4+ T cells sorted from blood. Specified subset: CD45RA-negative fraction. This TCR derives from a man between 18 and 35 years old in good health. This CDR3 is CASSRTGRLFYEQYF. The CDR3 DNA is TGTGCCAGCAGCCGCACGGGCCGACTTTTCTACGAGCAGTACTTC.